This TCR beta chain was observed in a study of blood T cells in healthy people across ages. The germline V gene has CDR1 SGHVS and CDR2 FQNEAQ. Unmatched junction bases numbered 2, after V lost 1 base and J lost 7 bases. CDR3 length: 13 amino acids. A second roughly 6 to 11 cycle PCR used barcoded and J-beta primers. TCRdb redid the calling of the 5' RACE reads with MiXCR, one entry per CDR3 protein. Of 720,000 or so distinct CDR3 sequences listed, about 43% are singletons. The receptor comes from a man older than 75 in good health. The specimen was blood. The rearrangement links TRBV7-8 to TRBJ1-2; 8 nucleotides agree with TRBD1. CDR3 coding DNA: TGTGCCAGCAGCTTAGGGACAGGGTTTGGCTACACCTTC. Protein: CASSLGTGFGYTF. The full variable domain, with the rest looked up from reference TRBV7-8 and TRBJ1-2, is GAGVSQSPRYKVAKRGQDVALRCDPISGHVSLFWYQQALGQGPEFLTYFQNEAQLDKSGLPSDRFFAERPEGSVSTLKIQRTQQEDSAVYLCASSLGTGFGYTFGSGTRLTVV.